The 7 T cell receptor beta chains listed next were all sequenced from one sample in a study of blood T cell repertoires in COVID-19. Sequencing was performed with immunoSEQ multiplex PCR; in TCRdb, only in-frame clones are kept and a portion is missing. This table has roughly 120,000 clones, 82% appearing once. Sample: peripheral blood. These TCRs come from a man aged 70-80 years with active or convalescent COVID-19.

The CDR3 coding sequence is TGTGCCAGCAGCCCACAGGGGAGCGGCTACACCTTC. This encodes CASSPQGSGYTF. The rearrangement joins TRBV3-1 (or the pseudogene TRBV3-2) to TRBJ1-2; 7 bases are shared with TRBD1. This CDR3 has 12 amino acids. Germline CDR1 LGHDT, CDR2 YNNKEL (reference sequence). V gave up 4 bases and J gave up 8 bases; unmatched junction bases: 4.

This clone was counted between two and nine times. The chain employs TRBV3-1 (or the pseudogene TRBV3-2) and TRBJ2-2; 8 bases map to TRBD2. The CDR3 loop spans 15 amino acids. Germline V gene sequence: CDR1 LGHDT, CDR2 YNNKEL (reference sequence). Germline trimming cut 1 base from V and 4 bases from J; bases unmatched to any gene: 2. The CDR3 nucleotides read TGTGCCAGCAGCCAAGCCAGCGGGAGCACCGGGGAGCTGTTTTTT. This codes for CASSQASGSTGELFF.

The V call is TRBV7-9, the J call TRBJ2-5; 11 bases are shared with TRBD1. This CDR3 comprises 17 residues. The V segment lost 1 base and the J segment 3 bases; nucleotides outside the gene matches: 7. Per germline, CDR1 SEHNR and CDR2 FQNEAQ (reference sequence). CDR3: CASSLGDRGAWKETQYF. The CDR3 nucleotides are TGTGCCAGCAGCTTAGGGGACAGGGGGGCATGGAAAGAGACCCAGTACTTC. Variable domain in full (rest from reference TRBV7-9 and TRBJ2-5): DTGVSQNPRHKITKRGQNVTFRCDPISEHNRLYWYRQTLGQGPEFLTYFQNEAQLEKSRLLSDRFSAERPKGSFSTLEIQRTEQGDSAMYLCASSLGDRGAWKETQYFGPGTRLLVL.

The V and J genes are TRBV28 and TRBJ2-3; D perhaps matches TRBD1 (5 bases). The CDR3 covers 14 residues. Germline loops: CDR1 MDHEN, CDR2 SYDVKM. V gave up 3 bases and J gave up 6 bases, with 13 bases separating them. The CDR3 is CASSLGRGVDTQYF. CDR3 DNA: TGTGCCAGCAGTTTGGGGCGCGGAGTCGATACGCAGTATTTT.

CDR3 bases: TGCGCCAGCAGCTATGGGGGCTGGGAGACCCAGTACTTC. Translating it yields CASSYGGWETQYF. V and J are TRBV5-1 and TRBJ2-5, with a tentative D call TRBD1 (6 bases). CDR3 length: 13 residues. Between the trimmed V and J ends, which lost 3 bases and 5 bases, there was a span of 11 bases. CDR1 SGHRS and CDR2 YFSETQ come from the germline V gene.

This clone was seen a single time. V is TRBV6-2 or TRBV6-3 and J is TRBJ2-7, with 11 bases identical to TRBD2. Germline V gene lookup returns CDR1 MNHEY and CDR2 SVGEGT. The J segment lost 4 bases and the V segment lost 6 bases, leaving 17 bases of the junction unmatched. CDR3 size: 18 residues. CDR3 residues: CASSLTLAKTSGAYEQYF. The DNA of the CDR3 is TGTGCCAGCAGCCTCACACTCGCCAAGACTAGCGGGGCGTACGAGCAGTACTTC.

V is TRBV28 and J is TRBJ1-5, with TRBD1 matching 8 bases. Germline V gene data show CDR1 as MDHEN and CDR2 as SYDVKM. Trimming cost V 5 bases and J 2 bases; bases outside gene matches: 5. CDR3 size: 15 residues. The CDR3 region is CASSESGGGNQPQHF. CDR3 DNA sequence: TGTGCCAGCAGTGAATCAGGGGGCGGCAATCAGCCCCAGCATTTT.